This T cell receptor beta chain was captured in a study of CXCR3-negative and CXCR3-positive naive CD8 T cells. Study in general: Libraries each contributed about 1.5 +/- 0.3 million TRB reads, for around 140 million in total.

The CDR3 totals 13 residues. CDR1 and CDR2 (germline): SGHDT, YYEEEE. The TRB cDNA libraries were prepared by 5' RACE with UMI labels. No DNA is given; TCRdb re-called the 5' RACE reads and lists each CDR3 protein once. Its table records approximately 100,000 distinct CDR3 sequences. Regarding the study as a whole: Cryopreserved PBMCs had partly decreased CXCR3 expression; fresh PBMCs were used in most assays.

Naive CD8+ T lymphocytes were specified as CD45RO-CCR7+CD27+CD95-. In the case of this clonotype: The antigen is not known.

Sequenced: naive CXCR3- CD8+ T cells from blood. Described subset: CD45RO-CCR7+CD27+CD95- naive CD8+ T cells lacking CXCR3 (TNR3-). The gene calls are TRBV5-6 and TRBJ1-1. This receptor was taken from a human donor in good health. Some clones in this sample may be carry-over from other donors' samples. The CDR3 reads CASSSGGSTEAFF. Looking up the rest from reference TRBV5-6 and TRBJ1-1 gives the full variable domain: DAGVTQSPTHLIKTRGQQVTLRCSPKSGHDTVSWYQQALGQGPQFIFQYYEEEERQRGNFPDRFSGHQFPNYSSELNVNALLLGDSALYLCASSSGGSTEAFFGQGTRLTVV.